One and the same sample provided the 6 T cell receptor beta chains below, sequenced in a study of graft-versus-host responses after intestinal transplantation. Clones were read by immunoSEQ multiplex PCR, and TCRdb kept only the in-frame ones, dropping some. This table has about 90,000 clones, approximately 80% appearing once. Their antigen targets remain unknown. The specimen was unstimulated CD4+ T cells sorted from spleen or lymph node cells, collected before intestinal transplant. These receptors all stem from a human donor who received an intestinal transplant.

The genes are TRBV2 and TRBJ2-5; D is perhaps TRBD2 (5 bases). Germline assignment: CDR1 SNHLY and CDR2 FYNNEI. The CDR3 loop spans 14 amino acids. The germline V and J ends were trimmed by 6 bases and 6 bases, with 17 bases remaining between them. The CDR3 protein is CASSGGLNEQTQYF. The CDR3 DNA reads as TGTGCCAGCAGCGGAGGCCTAAACGAACAGACCCAGTACTTC.

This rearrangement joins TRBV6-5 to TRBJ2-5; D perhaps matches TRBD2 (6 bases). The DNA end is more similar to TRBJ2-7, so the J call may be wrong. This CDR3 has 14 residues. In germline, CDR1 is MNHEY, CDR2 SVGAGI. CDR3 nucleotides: TGTGCGCGGTATGGGGACTCAATGTTGTACGAGCAGTACTTC. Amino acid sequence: CARYGDSMLYEQYF.

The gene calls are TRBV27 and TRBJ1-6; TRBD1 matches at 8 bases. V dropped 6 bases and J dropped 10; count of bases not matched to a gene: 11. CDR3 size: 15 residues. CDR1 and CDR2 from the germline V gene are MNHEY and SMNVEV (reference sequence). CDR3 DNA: TGTGCCAGCAGCGAGTCCAGGGGGCGGGGGTCACCCCTCCACTTT. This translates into CASSESRGRGSPLHF.

CDR3 in amino acids: CASSATAGSSYNEQFF. The CDR3 nucleotides read TGTGCCAGCAGCGCTACTGCCGGGAGCTCCTACAATGAGCAGTTCTTC. The chain employs TRBV9 and TRBJ2-1, with D possibly being TRBD2 (6 bases). The germline CDR1 and CDR2 sequences are SGDLS and YYNGEE. This CDR3 has 16 residues. V was cut by 3 bases and J by 0 bases, with 13 bases left in between.

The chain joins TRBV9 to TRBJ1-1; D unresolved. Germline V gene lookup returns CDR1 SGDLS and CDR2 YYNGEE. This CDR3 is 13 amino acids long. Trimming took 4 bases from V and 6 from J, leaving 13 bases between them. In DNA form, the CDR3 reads TGTGCCAGCAGCCTTTCCAGCGGCGCTGAAGCTTTCTTT. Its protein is CASSLSSGAEAFF.

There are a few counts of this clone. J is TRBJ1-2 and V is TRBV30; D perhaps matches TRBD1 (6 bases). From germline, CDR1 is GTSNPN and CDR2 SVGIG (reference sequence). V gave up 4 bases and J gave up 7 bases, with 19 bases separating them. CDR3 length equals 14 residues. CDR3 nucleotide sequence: TGTGCCTGGAATGGGGTACAGGGAATACGTGGCTACACCTTC. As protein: CAWNGVQGIRGYTF.